The 7 T cell receptor beta chains below all came from one sample that was sequenced in a study of early T cells in non-severe SARS-CoV-2 infection. Each CDR3 protein is one row after TCRdb ran MiXCR on the 5' RACE reads. The repertoire holds roughly 48,000 distinct CDR3 sequences, with about 4% as singletons. The sample consisted of whole blood. These receptors came from an adult who was a healthcare worker with PCR-confirmed SARS-CoV-2 infection or an uninfected control (not recorded which).

The chain employs TRBV4-3 and TRBJ2-7, with 11 nucleotides matching TRBD2. Germline assignment: CDR1 LGHNA and CDR2 YSLEER. The V segment lost 0 bases and the J segment 6 bases; nucleotides outside the gene matches: 7. The CDR3 runs to 16 residues. The CDR3: CASSQELQTSGIEQYF. The CDR3, as DNA: TGCGCCAGCAGCCAAGAGTTACAGACTAGCGGGATCGAGCAGTACTTC.

This clonotype was found many times. This chain links TRBV9 with TRBJ1-1; D perhaps matches TRBD1 (6 bases). Germline lookup yields CDR1 SGDLS and CDR2 YYNGEE. V dropped 1 base and J dropped 5 bases, with 18 bases sitting between them. CDR3 size: 16 residues. The DNA for the CDR3 is TGTGCCAGCAGCGTAACGATGGGGGCGTTGGGGACTGAAGCTTTCTTT. Residues: CASSVTMGALGTEAFF.

A few counts support this clonotype. The CDR3 bases are TGTGCCAGTAGTATAAAACAGGGCAGCAATCAGCCCCAGCATTTT. Amino acids: CASSIKQGSNQPQHF. The chain combines TRBV19 with TRBJ1-5; possible D gene TRBD1, 6 bases. The length of the CDR3 is 15 residues. Looked up from germline, CDR1 is LNHDA and CDR2 is SQIVND (reference sequence). The germline V and J ends were trimmed by 2 bases and 1 base, with 9 bases remaining between them.

This clonotype has at least ten counts. The chain is built from TRBV7-2 and TRBJ1-6, with D possibly TRBD1 on 5 matching bases. V was trimmed by 3 bases and J by 0 bases, leaving 9 bases between them. Per germline, CDR1 SGHTA and CDR2 FQGNSA. CDR3 size: 16 residues. CDR3 nucleotides: TGTGCCAGCAGCTTTTGGGGGAGCTCCTATAATTCACCCCTCCACTTT. It codes for CASSFWGSSYNSPLHF.

This clonotype was seen at least ten times. This rearrangement joins TRBV3-1 to TRBJ1-1, with 7 bases lining up with TRBD1. J was trimmed by 9 bases and V by 5 bases; bases with no gene match: 9. The CDR3 is 13 amino acids. Looked up from germline, CDR1 is LGHDT and CDR2 is YNNKEL (reference sequence). CDR3 region: CASSFGGQIKAFF. The CDR3 region has the DNA TGTGCCAGCAGCTTCGGGGGACAGATTAAAGCTTTCTTT.

The sample holds many counts of this clonotype. The rearrangement links TRBV12-5 to TRBJ1-6; perhaps TRBD1 as D (5 bases). CDR3 length: 14 amino acids. Per the germline V gene, CDR1 is LGHNT and CDR2 is FRNRAP. V lost 1 base and J 6 bases, leaving 7 bases between the germline ends. CDR3 in DNA: TGTGCTAGTGGTTTGGAGGGGCCTAATTCACCCCTCCACTTT. Encoded protein: CASGLEGPNSPLHF.

Many counts were recorded for this clonotype. This chain joins TRBV7-9 and TRBJ2-3, with 8 bases fitting TRBD2. CDR3 length: 15 residues. V lost 5 bases and J lost 1; bases outside the gene matches: 5. The V gene's germline CDR1 is SEHNR and CDR2 FQNEAQ (reference sequence). The chain's CDR3 is CASSQAGVGTDTQYF. In DNA, the CDR3 is TGTGCCAGCAGCCAAGCGGGAGTAGGCACAGATACGCAGTATTTT.